The 8 T cell receptor beta chains listed next were all sequenced from one sample in a study of T cells expressing NK-cell markers. TCRdb reprocessed the 5' RACE reads, keeping one entry per CDR3 protein, no DNA. The table lists fewer than 400,000 distinct CDR3 sequences, with over 8.5% in the top ten. Sequenced: blood T cells: a sorted CD56 or NKG2C T cell subset, CD4+ or CD8+ T cells, or bulk PBMC T cells (not recorded which). The receptors here all came from a woman aged 50 to 60 in good health.

This rearrangement joins TRBV10-3 to TRBJ2-2; TCRdb indicates TRBD1, and absent DNA this call remains unverified. The germline gives CDR1 ENHRY, CDR2 SYGVKD. The CDR3 consists of 14 residues. The chain's CDR3 is CAIRSGQNTGELFF.

This sequence joins TRBV14 and TRBJ2-3; TCRdb designates TRBD1, a call that cannot be tested without DNA. The CDR3 is 17 amino acids. Germline V gene lookup returns CDR1 SGHDN and CDR2 FVKESK. The CDR3 reads CASSQAALEGGTDTQYF. The whole variable domain, remainder taken from reference TRBV14 and TRBJ2-3, is EAGVTQFPSHSVIEKGQTVTLRCDPISGHDNLYWYRRVMGKEIKFLLHFVKESKQDESGMPNNRFLAERTGGTYSTLKVQPAELEDSGVYFCASSQAALEGGTDTQYFGPGTRLTVL.

The chain uses TRBV7-9 and TRBJ2-1; TCRdb outputs TRBD2, but without DNA this stays unchecked. Germline assignment: CDR1 SEHNR and CDR2 FQNEAQ (reference sequence). The CDR3 loop spans 13 amino acids. CDR3 in amino acids: CAREGSSVNEQFF.

The V and J genes are TRBV7-9 and TRBJ2-3; the D call of TRBD1 rests on TCRdb alone, since no DNA is present to check it. Per germline, CDR1 SEHNR and CDR2 FQNEAQ (reference sequence). The CDR3 contains 12 residues. CDR3 loop: CASSNRVETQYF.

This chain's CDR3 is CASRGAGLAGNEQFF. This chain joins TRBV28 and TRBJ2-1; without DNA, the TCRdb call of TRBD2 cannot be checked. The CDR3 length is 15 residues. The germline V gene has CDR1 MDHEN and CDR2 SYDVKM.

This chain uses TRBV5-1 with TRBJ2-3; the D gene TCRdb calls, TRBD2, cannot be checked with no DNA. The germline V gene encodes CDR1 SGHRS and CDR2 YFSETQ. There are 15 residues in the CDR3. The CDR3 protein is CASSPGEGGADTQYF.

The V and J genes are TRBV27 and TRBJ2-4; TCRdb designates TRBD1, a call that cannot be tested without DNA. CDR1 and CDR2 (germline): MNHEY, SMNVEV (reference sequence). This CDR3 is 19 amino acids long. This CDR3 reads CASMAGDAPLRIAKNIQYF.

The chain is built from TRBV12-3 or TRBV12-4 and TRBJ2-1; TCRdb calls TRBD2, which cannot be checked without DNA. The CDR3 loop spans 16 amino acids. CDR3 residues: CASSPGEGASYNEQFF.